This paragraph reports one TCR beta chain. Its target is unknown. PCR was performed using 60 Vbeta and 13 Jbeta primers. Sequenced by immunoSEQ multiplex PCR; TCRdb stores in-frame clones only, minus some. The table includes some 150,000 clones, roughly 80% detected once. Germline CDR1 SEHNR, CDR2 FQNEAQ (reference sequence). Trimming took off 0 bases at V and 0 bases at J, with 12 bases between the two ends. This CDR3 region has 17 residues. This record belongs to a study of cytomegalovirus exposure and HLA in healthy donors. Whole-study findings and limits: In presence/absence analyses, roughly uniform sequencing depth across donors was assumed. After further analysis at a later stage, 16,951 TCR beta sequences were associated with HLA alleles at 0.05 false discovery rate. Many donors shared some public TCRs, even though most TCR sequences were rare.

The chain has TRBV7-9 and TRBJ1-3; D remains unclear. Material: PBMCs. The clonotype was recovered from a woman in her 30s in good health and CMV-seronegative. The chain's CDR3 is CASSLAYTATSGNTIYF. The CDR3 DNA reads TGTGCCAGCAGCTTAGCCTACACAGCTACCTCTGGAAACACCATATATTTT. Full variable domain (outside the CDR3, taken from reference TRBV7-9 and TRBJ1-3): DTGVSQNPRHKITKRGQNVTFRCDPISEHNRLYWYRQTLGQGPEFLTYFQNEAQLEKSRLLSDRFSAERPKGSFSTLEIQRTEQGDSAMYLCASSLAYTATSGNTIYFGEGSWLTVV.